The rows below give T cell receptor beta chains drawn from one sample of a study of shared clonotypes between healthy human individuals. Produced via immunoSEQ multiplex PCR; TCRdb's table is partial and in-frame only. This sample yields approximately 350,000 clones, of which 90% to 97% are seen a single time; approximately 0.3% belongs to the top ten. Sample: memory CD8+ T cells sorted from blood. These receptor sequences come from a man aged 25 to 45 in good health. Each CDR3 is given with its conserved first and last residue. D genes are given only for firm matches. The size field is filled for only some rows; it gives once, few, many or a size class.

>NA|TRBV25-1|TRBJ2-5|NA
TGTGCCAGCAGTGAAGAAGGTTTTAGGGAGACCCAGTACTTC
CASSEEGFRETQYF
>NA|TRBV5-4|TRBJ2-5|NA
TGTGCCAGCAGCTTGGGGCCAGGGAGCCAAGAGACCCAGTACTTC
CASSLGPGSQETQYF
>NA|TRBV2|TRBJ1-2|NA
TGTGCCAGCAGTGAAGGGGGGAACTATGGCTACACCTTC
CASSEGGNYGYTF
>NA|TRBV6-5|TRBJ2-5|NA
TGTGCCAGCAGTTACTCGAATCTGCCCCGGGGTACCCAGTACTTC
CASSYSNLPRGTQYF
>NA|TRBV2|TRBJ2-7|NA
TGTGCCAGCAGTGTGTCAACGCGCGAGCAGTACTTC
CASSVSTREQYF
>NA|TRBV13|TRBJ2-3|TRBD2
TGTGCCAGCAGCTTTAAAGGACTAGCTGCAGATACGCAGTATTTT
CASSFKGLAADTQYF
>NA|TRBV19|TRBJ1-3|NA
TGTGCCAGCCGACGGAGGGACCCTGGAAACACCATATATTTT
CASRRRDPGNTIYF
>NA|TRBV29-1|TRBJ2-5|NA
TGCAGCGTTGATCTTGGGGACCCTGGGAGTCAAGAGACCCAGTACTTC
CSVDLGDPGSQETQYF
>NA|TRBV14|TRBJ2-6|NA
TGTGCCAGCAGCCAAGTCCGCTCTGGGGCCAACGTCCTGACTTTC
CASSQVRSGANVLTF
>NA|TRBV10-3|TRBJ2-7|NA
TGTGCCACGACCGGGCGCTCCTACGAGCAGTACTTC
CATTGRSYEQYF
>NA|TRBV7-9|TRBJ1-2|TRBD1
TGTGCCAGCAGCCACAACTTACAGGGGGCCTATGGCTACACCTTC
CASSHNLQGAYGYTF
>NA|TRBV4-1|TRBJ2-3|NA
TGCGCCAGCAGCCTTCGGAGAGGCGGCACAGATACGCAGTATTTT
CASSLRRGGTDTQYF
>NA|TRBV1|TRBJ2-3|NA
TGCACCAGCAGCCAACTTACGGGAGGGCCAGATACGCAGTATTTT
CTSSQLTGGPDTQYF
>NA|TRBV4-2|TRBJ2-7|NA
TGTGCCAGCAGCCAAGTTCGCGACAGACAATACGAGCAGTACTTC
CASSQVRDRQYEQYF
>NA|TRBV6-5|TRBJ2-2|NA
TGTGCCAGCAGTTTCGTCCCGGGATCGAACACCGGGGAGCTGTTTTTT
CASSFVPGSNTGELFF
>NA|TRBV6-6|TRBJ1-2|TRBD1
TGTGCCAGCAGTTACAGGGGGCATGGCTACACCTTC
CASSYRGHGYTF
>NA|TRBV10-2|TRBJ1-2|TRBD1
TGCGCCAGCAGTGAGACCTTGACAGGGTTCTATGGCTACACCTTC
CASSETLTGFYGYTF
>NA|TRBV4-1|TRBJ2-7|TRBD2
TGCGCCAGCAGCCGCTCCGGGACTAGCGGGACGGAGCAGTACTTC
CASSRSGTSGTEQYF
>NA|TRBV27|TRBJ2-1|TRBD2
TGTGCCAGCAGTTTTCGTCTAGCGGGAGGCTACAATGAGCAGTTCTTC
CASSFRLAGGYNEQFF
>NA|TRBV5-6|TRBJ2-3|TRBD2
TGTGCCAGCAGTGGGGGACTAGCGGAAGGGACGCAGTATTTT
CASSGGLAEGTQYF
>NA|TRBV9|TRBJ1-5|NA
TGTGCCAGCAGCGTATTTAGGGCTTGCCAGCCCCAGCATTTT
CASSVFRACQPQHF
>NA|TRBV6-6|TRBJ2-7|TRBD2
TGTGCCAGCAGTTACTCGACTAGCGGGAGATCCTACGAGCAGTACTTC
CASSYSTSGRSYEQYF
>NA|TRBV7-9|TRBJ2-7|NA
TGTGCCAGCAGCCCAAGGGGGGGGAACGAGCAGTACTTC
CASSPRGGNEQYF
>NA|TRBV7-9|TRBJ1-6|NA
TGTGCCAGCACCCAAGGGGCAGGTAATTCACCCCTCCACTTT
CASTQGAGNSPLHF
>NA|TRBV5-1|TRBJ2-3|NA
TGCGCCAGCAGAAGAAGGTTTACGGGGGACTTGGGAGATACGCAGTATTTT
CASRRRFTGDLGDTQYF
>once|TRBV6-5|TRBJ1-1|TRBD1
TGTGCCAGCAGTTACCCGGGACAGGGGGCTGAAGCTTTCTTT
CASSYPGQGAEAFF
>NA|TRBV9|TRBJ2-3|TRBD1
TGTGCCAGCAGCGAGGGACAGGGAACAGATACGCAGTATTTT
CASSEGQGTDTQYF
>once|TRBV7-8|TRBJ1-1|NA
TGTGCCAGCAGCTTAGTAACGGGGGGTGAGAACACTGAAGCTTTCTTT
CASSLVTGGENTEAFF
>NA|TRBV19|TRBJ2-7|TRBD2
TGTGCCAGTAGTATAGAGGGCCCTACTAGCGGGACTGGATACGAGCAGTACTTC
CASSIEGPTSGTGYEQYF
>NA|TRBV11-3|TRBJ2-3|TRBD2
TGTGCCAGCAGCCGGGGGCTAGCGGGAGGGTCAGATACGCAGTATTTT
CASSRGLAGGSDTQYF
>NA|TRBV15|TRBJ2-7|NA
TGTGCCACCAGCAGAGCCAGGACGGACACCTACGAGCAGTACTTC
CATSRARTDTYEQYF
>once|TRBV5-4|TRBJ2-3|TRBD1
TGTGCCAGCAGCCGGACAGGGTCCACAGATACGCAGTATTTT
CASSRTGSTDTQYF
>NA|TRBV6-1|TRBJ2-7|NA
TGTGCCAGCAGCGTGTCCCCTCCGGCCGAGCAGTACTTC
CASSVSPPAEQYF
>NA|TRBV27|TRBJ1-4|NA
TGTGCCAGCAGTCTAACCGGGACTGGGAAACTGTTTTTT
CASSLTGTGKLFF
>NA|TRBV19|TRBJ2-7|NA
TGTGCCAGTAGTAGAGGCCTGTCGGACTACGAGCAGTACTTC
CASSRGLSDYEQYF
>NA|TRBV6-5|TRBJ2-7|NA
TGTGCCAGCAGGGGCGGCCACAGCTCCTACGAGCAGTACTTC
CASRGGHSSYEQYF
>NA|TRBV7-2|TRBJ1-5|TRBD1
TGTGCCAGCAGCTTAGCAGGGGGCTGGGACCAGCCCCAGCATTTT
CASSLAGGWDQPQHF
>NA|TRBV6-1|TRBJ2-5|NA
TGTGCCACCATGGACAATTGGTACCAAGAGACCCAGTACTTC
CATMDNWYQETQYF
>NA|TRBV13|TRBJ2-2|NA
TGTGCCAGCAGCCTATCCTTAGTAGGTCACACCGGGGAGCTGTTTTTT
CASSLSLVGHTGELFF
>NA|TRBV18|TRBJ2-1|NA
TGTGCCAGCTCACCATCCAGGGTACCATACAATGAGCAGTTCTTC
CASSPSRVPYNEQFF
>NA|TRBV7-9|TRBJ1-1|TRBD1
TGTGCCAGCAGCAATGGGGCAGGGGGTAGTGAAGCTTTCTTT
CASSNGAGGSEAFF
>NA|TRBV27|TRBJ2-1|NA
TGTGCCAGCAGACCAGGCTCCTTGAACTCCTACAATGAGCAGTTCTTC
CASRPGSLNSYNEQFF
>NA|TRBV7-9|TRBJ2-5|TRBD2
TGTGCCAGCAGCCCCACCGTCGGGGGGAAAGAGACCCAGTACTTC
CASSPTVGGKETQYF
>NA|TRBV4-1|TRBJ2-7|TRBD1
TGCGCCAGCAGCCAAGAGAAGACAGGGCACGAGCAGTACTTC
CASSQEKTGHEQYF
>NA|TRBV4-2|TRBJ2-5|TRBD2
TGTGCCAGCAGCCAAGATGGGGCTAGCGGGAGTATGAAGACCCAGTACTTC
CASSQDGASGSMKTQYF
>NA|TRBV6-5|TRBJ1-3|NA
TGTGCCAGCAGTTACACCACAGGGTCTGGAAACACCATATATTTT
CASSYTTGSGNTIYF
>NA|TRBV4-1|TRBJ2-1|TRBD2
TGCGCCAGCAGCCACATCGGGACTAGCGGGAAGGGGGGCAACAATGAGCAGTTCTTC
CASSHIGTSGKGGNNEQFF
>NA|TRBV28|TRBJ1-1|NA
TGTGCCAGCAGTCAAGGGACACCTGGAAACACTGAAGCTTTCTTT
CASSQGTPGNTEAFF
>NA|TRBV5-1|TRBJ2-5|TRBD2
TGCGCCAGCAGCTTGGCGGGAGGGTCCCAAGAGACCCAGTACTTC
CASSLAGGSQETQYF
>NA|TRBV4-2|TRBJ2-1|TRBD2
TGTGCCAGCAGCCAACGCGAAGTAGCGGGAGGTAATGAGCAGTTCTTC
CASSQREVAGGNEQFF
>NA|TRBV10-3|TRBJ2-2|NA
TGTGCCATCACGAGGAACACCGGGGAGCTGTTTTTT
CAITRNTGELFF
>NA|TRBV7-8|TRBJ1-2|NA
TGTGCCAGCAGCTTACACAGGGACGACTATGGCTACACCTTC
CASSLHRDDYGYTF
>NA|TRBV2|TRBJ1-2|NA
TGTGCCAGCAGACCAGGTGGGCTCAGAGGCTACACCTTC
CASRPGGLRGYTF
>NA|TRBV28|TRBJ2-5|NA
TGTGCCAGCAGTTCCGGGGGGCCGCGGGAGACCCAGTACTTC
CASSSGGPRETQYF
>once|TRBV6-1|TRBJ2-7|NA
TGTGCCAGCAGTGAAACGTCCTACGGGTCCTACGAGCAGTACTTC
CASSETSYGSYEQYF
>NA|TRBV7-9|TRBJ1-5|NA
TGTGCCAGCAGCTTATGGGATCAGCCCCAGCATTTT
CASSLWDQPQHF
>NA|TRBV25-1|TRBJ1-2|NA
TGTGCCAGCAGTGGCGCCCCCGGGAGGGAACATGGCTACACCTTC
CASSGAPGREHGYTF
>NA|TRBV11-1|TRBJ1-4|NA
TGTGCCAGCAGCTTACGGGGGGCGACTAATGAAAAACTGTTTTTT
CASSLRGATNEKLFF
>NA|TRBV2|TRBJ2-6|NA
TGTGCCAGCGAAGTGTCTGGGGCCAACGTCCTGACTTTC
CASEVSGANVLTF